A selection of T cell receptor beta chains follows, all from one sample in a study of control samples from healthy donors and cancer patients. Using immunoSEQ multiplex PCR, the repertoire was profiled, and TCRdb retains in-frame clones only, with some absent. Of some 74,000 clones listed, about 88% were seen once; the top ten hold around 6%. Sequenced material: blood. The receptor source for this set is a woman between 50 and 59 years old in good health. CDR3s include the opening cysteine and the closing phenylalanine or tryptophan. Each record gives: D gene, clone size, V gene, J gene, CDR3 protein, CDR3 DNA. D genes are given only for firm matches. The size of a clone is reported for some rows only, either as once, few or many, or as a class for expanded clones.

D gene: NA
clone size: NA
V gene: TRBV13
J gene: TRBJ2-7
CDR3 protein: CASSLRRIPRSYEQYF
CDR3 DNA: TGTGCCAGCAGCTTACGGAGGATTCCTCGCTCCTACGAGCAGTACTTC

D gene: NA
clone size: NA
V gene: TRBV5-5
J gene: TRBJ1-1
CDR3 protein: CASSPGDIGAFF
CDR3 DNA: TGTGCCAGCAGTCCCGGGGACATCGGGGCTTTCTTT

D gene: TRBD2
clone size: NA
V gene: TRBV13
J gene: TRBJ2-3
CDR3 protein: CASTLRRGASTDTQYF
CDR3 DNA: TGTGCCAGCACCCTGAGGCGGGGGGCCAGCACAGATACGCAGTATTTT

D gene: TRBD2
clone size: NA
V gene: TRBV5-1
J gene: TRBJ2-1
CDR3 protein: CASRERGDTSSYNEQFF
CDR3 DNA: TGCGCCAGCAGGGAGCGGGGGGACACTAGCTCCTACAATGAGCAGTTCTTC

D gene: NA
clone size: few
V gene: TRBV14
J gene: TRBJ2-7
CDR3 protein: CASSQGIEQYF
CDR3 DNA: TGTGCCAGCAGCCAGGGGATCGAGCAGTACTTC

D gene: NA
clone size: once
V gene: TRBV7-2
J gene: TRBJ2-3
CDR3 protein: CASSFRVTQYF
CDR3 DNA: TGTGCCAGCAGCTTTAGGGTTACGCAGTATTTT

D gene: NA
clone size: once
V gene: TRBV4-1
J gene: TRBJ1-3
CDR3 protein: CASSQDRGGSGNTIYF
CDR3 DNA: TGCGCCAGCAGCCAAGATCGCGGGGGCTCCGGAAACACCATATATTTT

D gene: NA
clone size: NA
V gene: TRBV9
J gene: TRBJ2-6
CDR3 protein: CASSLTSSGANVLTF
CDR3 DNA: TGTGCCAGCAGCTTGACCAGCTCTGGGGCCAACGTCCTGACTTTC

D gene: NA
clone size: NA
V gene: TRBV6-1
J gene: TRBJ1-5
CDR3 protein: CASSEGWGGPRQPQHF
CDR3 DNA: TGTGCCAGCAGTGAAGGGTGGGGGGGGCCGAGGCAGCCCCAGCATTTT

D gene: TRBD2
clone size: NA
V gene: TRBV6-2/TRBV6-3
J gene: TRBJ2-4
CDR3 protein: CASSSPRGGREGKNIQYF
CDR3 DNA: TGTGCCAGCAGTTCCCCGAGGGGAGGGAGGGAAGGCAAAAACATTCAGTACTTC

D gene: TRBD2
clone size: NA
V gene: TRBV11-3
J gene: TRBJ2-3
CDR3 protein: CASSLGTSGRTDTQYF
CDR3 DNA: TGTGCCAGCAGCTTAGGTACTAGCGGACGCACAGATACGCAGTATTTT

D gene: TRBD2
clone size: NA
V gene: TRBV3-1/TRBV3-2
J gene: TRBJ2-3
CDR3 protein: CASSQGETSGGDTQYF
CDR3 DNA: TGTGCCAGCAGCCAAGGCGAGACTAGCGGGGGGGATACGCAGTATTTT

D gene: TRBD1
clone size: NA
V gene: TRBV10-3
J gene: TRBJ1-2
CDR3 protein: CAITTGGRVSGYTF
CDR3 DNA: TGTGCCATCACCACAGGGGGCCGAGTTTCTGGCTACACCTTC

D gene: NA
clone size: NA
V gene: TRBV7-9
J gene: TRBJ1-1
CDR3 protein: CASSLVQGEAFF
CDR3 DNA: TGTGCCAGCAGCTTAGTGCAGGGAGAAGCTTTCTTT

D gene: TRBD1
clone size: NA
V gene: TRBV18
J gene: TRBJ2-7
CDR3 protein: CASSPQIQGEQYF
CDR3 DNA: TGTGCCAGCTCACCACAGATACAGGGGGAGCAGTACTTC

D gene: NA
clone size: NA
V gene: TRBV5-1
J gene: TRBJ2-1
CDR3 protein: CASSLNEASAYNEQFF
CDR3 DNA: TGCGCCAGCAGCTTGAACGAGGCGTCGGCCTACAATGAGCAGTTCTTC

D gene: NA
clone size: NA
V gene: TRBV7-2
J gene: TRBJ2-5
CDR3 protein: CASSLSLARAQYF
CDR3 DNA: TGTGCCAGCAGCTTATCACTAGCTAGAGCCCAGTACTTC

D gene: NA
clone size: once
V gene: TRBV11-2
J gene: TRBJ2-1
CDR3 protein: CASSLATGRLGEQFF
CDR3 DNA: TGTGCCAGCAGCTTAGCCACGGGACGGCTTGGGGAGCAGTTCTTC

D gene: TRBD2
clone size: NA
V gene: TRBV5-1
J gene: TRBJ2-1
CDR3 protein: CASSLVLAGANEQFF
CDR3 DNA: TGCGCCAGCAGCTTGGTCCTAGCGGGGGCCAATGAGCAGTTCTTC

D gene: NA
clone size: NA
V gene: TRBV6-5
J gene: TRBJ1-4
CDR3 protein: CASRLKAGREKLFF
CDR3 DNA: TGTGCCAGCCGACTAAAGGCAGGGAGAGAAAAACTGTTTTTT

D gene: TRBD2
clone size: NA
V gene: TRBV10-2
J gene: TRBJ2-4
CDR3 protein: CASSETQRGGQYF
CDR3 DNA: TGCGCCAGCAGTGAGACCCAGCGGGGCGGACAGTACTTC

D gene: NA
clone size: once
V gene: TRBV5-5
J gene: TRBJ1-4
CDR3 protein: CASSPWVGTNEKLFF
CDR3 DNA: TGTGCCAGCAGCCCCTGGGTAGGCACTAATGAAAAACTGTTTTTT

D gene: NA
clone size: NA
V gene: TRBV5-4
J gene: TRBJ1-2
CDR3 protein: CASSFIGAGGYTF
CDR3 DNA: TGTGCCAGCAGCTTCATTGGGGCGGGGGGCTACACCTTC

D gene: TRBD2
clone size: once
V gene: TRBV2
J gene: TRBJ2-3
CDR3 protein: CASRGGLAPDTQYF
CDR3 DNA: TGTGCCAGTCGGGGAGGACTAGCCCCAGATACGCAGTATTTT

D gene: NA
clone size: NA
V gene: TRBV5-1
J gene: TRBJ2-1
CDR3 protein: CASSLTGSSEQFF
CDR3 DNA: TGCGCCAGCAGCTTGACAGGTTCGAGTGAGCAGTTCTTC

D gene: TRBD1
clone size: NA
V gene: TRBV3-1/TRBV3-2
J gene: TRBJ2-3
CDR3 protein: CASRLRGLDTQYF
CDR3 DNA: TGTGCCAGCAGACTCAGGGGGCTTGATACGCAGTATTTT

D gene: NA
clone size: few
V gene: TRBV6-5
J gene: TRBJ2-2
CDR3 protein: CASSYAGPGGRELFF
CDR3 DNA: TGTGCCAGCAGTTACGCAGGTCCCGGAGGGAGGGAGCTGTTTTTT

D gene: NA
clone size: NA
V gene: TRBV6-6
J gene: TRBJ2-7
CDR3 protein: CASSVQGPGSEQYF
CDR3 DNA: TGTGCCAGCAGTGTACAGGGACCTGGGAGCGAGCAGTACTTC

D gene: TRBD1
clone size: NA
V gene: TRBV7-9
J gene: TRBJ1-6
CDR3 protein: CASSESGGVGSPLHF
CDR3 DNA: TGTGCCAGCAGTGAATCAGGGGGCGTTGGTTCACCCCTCCACTTT

D gene: NA
clone size: NA
V gene: TRBV3-1/TRBV3-2
J gene: TRBJ2-4
CDR3 protein: CASSQIGTLAKNIQYF
CDR3 DNA: TGTGCCAGCAGCCAAATAGGAACCTTAGCCAAAAACATTCAGTACTTC

D gene: TRBD1
clone size: NA
V gene: TRBV5-6
J gene: TRBJ1-1
CDR3 protein: CASSWGQGYTEAFF
CDR3 DNA: TGTGCCAGCAGCTGGGGACAGGGTTACACTGAAGCTTTCTTT

D gene: NA
clone size: NA
V gene: TRBV7-9
J gene: TRBJ1-2
CDR3 protein: CASSLSVRDGYTF
CDR3 DNA: TGTGCCAGCAGCTTAAGTGTGAGAGATGGCTACACCTTC

D gene: NA
clone size: NA
V gene: TRBV5-4
J gene: TRBJ1-3
CDR3 protein: CASSTKTSGNTIYF
CDR3 DNA: TGTGCCAGCAGCACCAAGACCTCTGGAAACACCATATATTTT

D gene: NA
clone size: NA
V gene: TRBV7-2
J gene: TRBJ2-3
CDR3 protein: CASSLIKGGHTQYF
CDR3 DNA: TGTGCCAGCAGCTTAATAAAGGGAGGTCATACGCAGTATTTT

D gene: NA
clone size: NA
V gene: TRBV4-2
J gene: TRBJ2-2
CDR3 protein: CASSLPGGLGGELFF
CDR3 DNA: TGTGCCAGCAGCCTTCCGGGGGGCCTTGGCGGGGAGCTGTTTTTT

D gene: NA
clone size: NA
V gene: TRBV3-1/TRBV3-2
J gene: TRBJ2-2
CDR3 protein: CASSQQGTGELFF
CDR3 DNA: TGTGCCAGCAGCCAGCAGGGAACCGGGGAGCTGTTTTTT

D gene: TRBD1
clone size: NA
V gene: TRBV5-4
J gene: TRBJ2-2
CDR3 protein: CASSRQDRGNTGELFF
CDR3 DNA: TGTGCCAGCAGCCGACAAGACAGGGGAAACACCGGGGAGCTGTTTTTT

D gene: TRBD2
clone size: NA
V gene: TRBV11-2
J gene: TRBJ2-1
CDR3 protein: CASSLDGGGFMYEQFF
CDR3 DNA: TGTGCCAGCAGCTTAGATGGCGGGGGGTTTATGTATGAGCAGTTCTTC

D gene: NA
clone size: NA
V gene: TRBV27
J gene: TRBJ1-1
CDR3 protein: CASSLWAGLDTEAFF
CDR3 DNA: TGTGCCAGCAGTTTATGGGCCGGGCTCGACACTGAAGCTTTCTTT

D gene: NA
clone size: few
V gene: TRBV19
J gene: TRBJ2-1
CDR3 protein: CAIPHVVGGYEQFF
CDR3 DNA: TGTGCCATCCCACATGTAGTGGGGGGCTATGAGCAGTTCTTC

D gene: NA
clone size: NA
V gene: TRBV7-6
J gene: TRBJ1-3
CDR3 protein: CASSLDGLSGNTIYF
CDR3 DNA: TGTGCCAGCAGCTTAGATGGCCTCTCTGGAAACACCATATATTTT

D gene: TRBD1
clone size: NA
V gene: TRBV10-2
J gene: TRBJ1-2
CDR3 protein: CASSGHRDSYGYTF
CDR3 DNA: TGCGCCAGCAGTGGACACCGGGACAGCTATGGCTACACCTTC

D gene: NA
clone size: NA
V gene: TRBV10-3
J gene: TRBJ2-3
CDR3 protein: CAIRGTREYTDTQYF
CDR3 DNA: TGTGCCATCAGGGGGACTCGGGAATACACAGATACGCAGTATTTT

D gene: TRBD1
clone size: NA
V gene: TRBV6-5
J gene: TRBJ2-7
CDR3 protein: CASSYPGTGGYEQYF
CDR3 DNA: TGTGCCAGCAGTTACCCCGGGACAGGGGGCTACGAGCAGTACTTC

D gene: NA
clone size: NA
V gene: TRBV19
J gene: TRBJ1-2
CDR3 protein: CASSRAATYGYTF
CDR3 DNA: TGTGCCAGTAGCCGGGCTGCGACTTATGGCTACACCTTC

D gene: NA
clone size: NA
V gene: TRBV27
J gene: TRBJ2-7
CDR3 protein: CASTSPAPSYEQYF
CDR3 DNA: TGTGCCAGCACTTCACCGGCCCCTTCCTACGAGCAGTACTTC

D gene: NA
clone size: NA
V gene: TRBV13
J gene: TRBJ2-1
CDR3 protein: CASSLSYFRLGQALNNEQFF
CDR3 DNA: TGTGCCAGCAGCTTATCTTATTTCAGGTTAGGGCAGGCCCTAAACAATGAGCAGTTCTTC

D gene: NA
clone size: NA
V gene: TRBV6-5
J gene: TRBJ2-2
CDR3 protein: CASRIYRTGELFF
CDR3 DNA: TGTGCCAGCAGGATTTATCGAACCGGGGAGCTGTTTTTT

D gene: NA
clone size: NA
V gene: TRBV2
J gene: TRBJ2-7
CDR3 protein: CASSVFGEQYF
CDR3 DNA: TGTGCCAGCAGTGTCTTTGGGGAGCAGTACTTC

D gene: NA
clone size: NA
V gene: TRBV7-9
J gene: TRBJ1-2
CDR3 protein: CASSLDDLRGYTF
CDR3 DNA: TGTGCCAGCAGCTTAGATGATCTTAGGGGCTACACCTTC

D gene: NA
clone size: NA
V gene: TRBV5-1
J gene: TRBJ2-1
CDR3 protein: CASSLVFGGLNEQFF
CDR3 DNA: TGCGCCAGCAGCTTGGTCTTTGGGGGGCTCAATGAGCAGTTCTTC

D gene: NA
clone size: few
V gene: TRBV7-2
J gene: TRBJ1-2
CDR3 protein: CASSLVEIGRGWGYTF
CDR3 DNA: TGTGCCAGCAGCTTAGTTGAGATAGGGAGGGGCTGGGGCTACACCTTC

D gene: NA
clone size: NA
V gene: TRBV11-2
J gene: TRBJ1-3
CDR3 protein: CASSLRGNTIYF
CDR3 DNA: TGTGCCAGCAGCTTACGGGGAAACACCATATATTTT

D gene: TRBD2
clone size: NA
V gene: TRBV7-9
J gene: TRBJ2-3
CDR3 protein: CASSMGLAGGDTDTQYF
CDR3 DNA: TGTGCCAGCAGCATGGGACTAGCGGGGGGGGACACAGATACGCAGTATTTT

D gene: NA
clone size: NA
V gene: TRBV25-1
J gene: TRBJ1-1
CDR3 protein: CATKPNKNTEAFF
CDR3 DNA: TGTGCCACCAAACCTAACAAGAACACTGAAGCTTTCTTT

D gene: NA
clone size: once
V gene: TRBV19
J gene: TRBJ1-1
CDR3 protein: CASRSRAENTEAFF
CDR3 DNA: TGTGCCAGTAGATCCAGGGCAGAGAACACTGAAGCTTTCTTT

D gene: NA
clone size: NA
V gene: TRBV5-1
J gene: TRBJ2-3
CDR3 protein: CASSANRDTETDTQYF
CDR3 DNA: TGCGCCAGCAGCGCAAACCGGGACACCGAAACAGATACGCAGTATTTT